This TCR beta chain appears in the sequencing data of a study of blood T cell repertoires in COVID-19. The CDR3 loop spans 16 amino acids. CDR1 SGHRS and CDR2 YFSETQ come from the germline V gene. Trimming at V came to 7 bases and at J to 5 bases, leaving 13 bases not matched to a gene. In the authors' methods: Amplifying reference gene primers gave estimates of nucleated cell counts. Clones were read by immunoSEQ multiplex PCR, and TCRdb kept only the in-frame ones, dropping some. The DNA was the basis for D and trimming; V, J and clone size are from that table. The sample holds a few hundred thousand clones, roughly 89% seen once.

The sequence came from a young woman who had recovered from COVID-19. Sequencing was done on a sample of PBMCs or T cells enriched from blood (not recorded which). The chain has TRBV5-1 and TRBJ2-1; TRBD2 aligns across 9 bases. This chain's CDR3 is CASFPGVAGVHNEQFF. DNA of the CDR3: TGCGCCAGCTTCCCGGGGGTAGCGGGAGTACACAATGAGCAGTTCTTC. Based on the CDR3 plus reference TRBV5-1 and TRBJ2-1, the full variable domain is KAGVTQTPRYLIKTRGQQVTLSCSPISGHRSVSWYQQTPGQGLQFLFEYFSETQRNKGNFPGRFSGRQFSNSRSEMNVSTLELGDSALYLCASFPGVAGVHNEQFFGPGTRLTVL.